The clone carrying this TCR beta chain was counted once. What it recognizes is unknown. The CDR3 runs 15 residues. Looked up from germline, CDR1 is MDHEN and CDR2 is SYDVKM. V was clipped by 7 bases and J by 3 bases, with 16 bases between them. This sample was taken from a study of cytomegalovirus exposure and HLA in healthy donors. Study results and caveats: Productive rates of about 87% or about 30% were seen for most TCR beta V segments in an earlier analysis.

PCR involved 60 Vbeta and 13 Jbeta primers. The table came from immunoSEQ multiplex PCR; TCRdb's copy has only in-frame clones and leaves some out. This table holds 110,000 to 150,000 clones, approximately 84% found once. The chain joins TRBV28 to TRBJ2-1; no reliable D call. The specimen was PBMCs. The receptor was derived from a woman aged 55-69 years in good health and CMV-seropositive. The CDR3 loop reads CASTIGLSGYNEQFF. The CDR3, as DNA: TGTGCCAGCACCATTGGGCTTTCCGGCTACAATGAGCAGTTCTTC.